Here is one T cell receptor beta chain with its context. This entry belongs to a study of blood T cells in healthy people across ages. The V and J ends lost 5 bases and 3 bases, in that order; junction bases with no gene match: 12. Per the germline V gene, CDR1 is SGHVS and CDR2 is FNYEAQ. The CDR3 consists of 17 residues. Next came a second PCR, run for about 7 to 12 cycles, which used a sample-barcoded 5' primer along with a J-beta primer mix. TCRdb independently ran MiXCR on the 5' RACE reads; one entry per CDR3 protein. Among about 1,500,000 distinct CDR3 sequences listed, 42% were seen once. The receptor's source is a woman aged 18-29 years in good health. The sequenced sample was blood. V usage is TRBV7-6 and J usage is TRBJ2-3; 9 bases fit TRBD2. CDR3: CASSLSWGLATTDTQYF. The CDR3 coding sequence is TGTGCCAGCAGCCTATCTTGGGGACTAGCAACGACAGATACGCAGTATTTT. Full variable domain (outside the CDR3, taken from reference TRBV7-6 and TRBJ2-3): GAGVSQSPRYKVTKRGQDVALRCDPISGHVSLYWYRQALGQGPEFLTYFNYEAQQDKSGLPNDRFSAERPEGSISTLTIQRTEQRDSAMYRCASSLSWGLATTDTQYFGPGTRLTVL.